These 25 T cell receptor beta chains originate from one sample sequenced in a study of post-analysis software for immune sequencing data. General observations from the study: Patients showed TRBV5-6, TRBV5-1 and TRBV20-1 among roughly 5 TRBV segments more frequent than in controls.

These receptors lack a known antigen. Carried by the TCR beta cDNA libraries were unique molecular identifiers. TCRdb fed the PCR reads into MiXCR, producing one record per CDR3 protein. The data show 750,000 to 950,000 distinct CDR3 sequences, about 57% seen once. The sequencing input was blood. Source of these receptors: a girl aged 10 to 17 with multiple sclerosis.

The gene calls are TRBV5-5 and TRBJ1-1; 7 bases map to TRBD1. The V gene's germline CDR1 is SGHKS and CDR2 YYEKEE (reference sequence). Trimming took 5 bases from V and 0 from J; bases not matched to a gene: 7. CDR3 size: 15 residues. The DNA for the CDR3 is TGTGCCAGCAGACCCTCAGACAGGGTGAACACTGAAGCTTTCTTT. Protein sequence: CASRPSDRVNTEAFF.

The rearrangement links TRBV29-1 to TRBJ2-3, with 9 positions matching TRBD1. Germline-derived CDR1 and CDR2 are SQVTM and ANQGSEA. J gave up 1 base and V 6 bases, and 2 bases lay outside the gene matches. This CDR3 is 13 amino acids long. CDR3 residues: CSVRDRGTDTQYF. The CDR3 coding sequence is TGCAGCGTGAGGGACAGGGGCACAGATACGCAGTATTTT.

This CDR3 is CSARDPSQSSYNEQFF. The CDR3 nucleotides are TGCAGTGCTAGAGATCCTAGCCAGAGCTCCTACAATGAGCAGTTCTTC. The chain recombines TRBV20-1 with TRBJ2-1; a possible D gene is TRBD2 (5 bases). V lost 0 bases and J lost 0, with 12 bases in between. Germline lookup yields CDR1 DFQATT and CDR2 SNEGSKA (reference sequence). The CDR3 runs 16 residues.

This chain uses TRBV7-2 with TRBJ2-1; D may be TRBD2 (7 bases). Germline V gives CDR1 SGHTA, CDR2 FQGNSA. The V gene lost 0 bases and the J gene lost 6 bases, with 21 bases spanning the gap. This CDR3 is 18 amino acids long. The CDR3 region is CASSLALGRGAARNEQFF. In nucleotides, the CDR3 is TGTGCCAGCAGCTTAGCGTTGGGTCGGGGGGCCGCCCGCAATGAGCAGTTCTTC.

The V call is TRBV7-9, the J call TRBJ2-3; TRBD1 aligns across 9 bases. Looked up from germline, CDR1 is SEHNR and CDR2 is FQNEAQ (reference sequence). The CDR3 has 18 amino acids. V lost 1 base, J lost 0 bases, and 8 bases stayed unmatched. CDR3: CASSLGGQGVWSTDTQYF. In nucleotides, the CDR3 is TGTGCCAGCAGCTTAGGGGGACAGGGAGTTTGGAGCACAGATACGCAGTATTTT.

This clonotype was counted between two and nine times. V gene TRBV12-3 or TRBV12-4 combines with J gene TRBJ2-1; D is uncertain. This CDR3 contains 11 residues. V was trimmed by 3 bases and J by 10 bases, leaving 7 bases between them. The CDR3 is CASSLNSEQFF. CDR3 DNA: TGTGCCAGCAGTTTGAACAGCGAGCAGTTCTTC.

The J gene is TRBJ2-3, the V gene TRBV7-9; the match to TRBD2 covers 9 bases. Trimming at V came to 5 bases and at J to 2 bases, leaving 14 bases not matched to a gene. CDR3 length equals 18 residues. Germline V gene lookup returns CDR1 SEHNR and CDR2 FQNEAQ (reference sequence). The DNA of the CDR3 is TGTGCCAGCAGCCCCCTCCTTGGGGCGGGAGGGGTCACAGATACGCAGTATTTT. Its translation: CASSPLLGAGGVTDTQYF.

The chain is built from TRBV10-3 and TRBJ2-3; weak D call: TRBD2 (6 bases). Deletions cut 2 bases from V and 3 bases from J, with 12 bases between. The length of the CDR3 is 15 residues. Germline V CDR1 and CDR2: ENHRY, SYGVKD. This CDR3 reads CAISEGPRETDTQYF. The DNA for the CDR3 is TGTGCCATCAGTGAGGGCCCCCGGGAGACAGATACGCAGTATTTT.

The J gene is TRBJ2-1, the V gene TRBV15, with 10 bases fitting TRBD2. The CDR3 is 14 amino acids. V trimming: 5 bases; J trimming: 6 bases; junction bases outside the gene matches: 4. From germline, CDR1 is LNHNV and CDR2 YYDKDF (reference sequence). The CDR3 DNA reads as TGTGCCACCAGCTTAGCGGGAGGACGCAATGAGCAGTTCTTC. This translates into CATSLAGGRNEQFF.

This rearrangement joins TRBV5-1 to TRBJ2-7; a weak D match, TRBD1 (5 bases). V lost 7 bases, J lost 0 bases, and 14 bases lay in between. This CDR3 has 14 residues. The germline CDR1 and CDR2 sequences are SGHRS and YFSETQ. In nucleotides, the CDR3 is TGCGCCAGCCTAACAGGCGATTACTCCTACGAGCAGTACTTC. Amino acid sequence: CASLTGDYSYEQYF. Together with reference TRBV5-1 and TRBJ2-7, the CDR3 gives the full variable domain: KAGVTQTPRYLIKTRGQQVTLSCSPISGHRSVSWYQQTPGQGLQFLFEYFSETQRNKGNFPGRFSGRQFSNSRSEMNVSTLELGDSALYLCASLTGDYSYEQYFGPGTRLTVT.

V usage is TRBV20-1 and J usage is TRBJ2-1; 14 bases line up with TRBD2. V shed 5 bases, J shed 9 bases, and the junction held 18 bases outside the gene matches. CDR3 length: 18 amino acids. Germline V gene sequence: CDR1 DFQATT, CDR2 SNEGSKA (reference sequence). CDR3 bases: TGCAGTGCTCCGAACCCCTGGACTAGCGGGGGGATCCGGTTTGAGCAGTTCTTC. Its protein is CSAPNPWTSGGIRFEQFF.

The J gene is TRBJ2-5, the V gene TRBV5-1; 9 bases are shared with TRBD2. This CDR3 is built from 15 residues. Trimming cost V 0 bases and J 9 bases; bases outside gene matches: 9. Looked up from germline, CDR1 is SGHRS and CDR2 is YFSETQ. Here the CDR3 reads CASSLEAGGYEAQYF. The DNA for the CDR3 is TGCGCCAGCAGCTTGGAAGCGGGAGGTTATGAGGCCCAGTACTTC.

The V and J genes are TRBV29-1 and TRBJ2-7; D is possibly TRBD1 (5 bases). There are 12 residues in the CDR3. The germline V gene has CDR1 SQVTM and CDR2 ANQGSEA. V was trimmed by 5 bases and J by 7 bases, leaving 15 bases between them. The CDR3 DNA reads as TGCAGCGTTAGCACAGGCGTCGAAGAGCAGTACTTC. The encoded protein is CSVSTGVEEQYF.

This chain uses TRBV9 with TRBJ1-2, with D perhaps TRBD1 (6 bases). Trimming cost V 2 bases and J 7 bases, with 9 bases left between them. The CDR3 contains 12 residues. Germline loops: CDR1 SGDLS, CDR2 YYNGEE. The CDR3 sequence is CASSVTGFGYTF. The CDR3, as DNA: TGTGCCAGCAGCGTTACAGGGTTTGGCTACACCTTC.

V usage is TRBV20-1 and J usage is TRBJ2-3; D remains ambiguous. V was trimmed by 0 bases and J by 1 base, leaving 8 bases between them. Germline loops: CDR1 DFQATT, CDR2 SNEGSKA (reference sequence). CDR3 size: 14 residues. CDR3 amino acids: CSARDSRGTDTQYF. The CDR3 DNA reads TGCAGTGCTAGAGATTCCCGGGGCACAGATACGCAGTATTTT.

The chain uses TRBV20-1 and TRBJ2-7; either TRBD1 or TRBD2 may fit D (6 bases each). The germline V and J ends were trimmed by 0 bases and 2 bases, with 17 bases remaining between them. Germline assignment: CDR1 DFQATT and CDR2 SNEGSKA (reference sequence). The CDR3 contains 16 residues. In DNA, the CDR3 is TGCAGTGCTAGAGAGGGCCACGTTGGGGGGCCCTACGAGCAGTACTTC. Translated, it gives CSAREGHVGGPYEQYF.

The V call is TRBV29-1, the J call TRBJ2-3; D is unclear. Trimming removed 1 base at V and 2 bases at J, with 13 bases between. Germline V gives CDR1 SQVTM, CDR2 ANQGSEA. This CDR3 has 15 residues. CDR3 sequence: CSVEVSPNPTDTQYF. The CDR3 region has the DNA TGCAGCGTTGAAGTATCCCCGAACCCCACAGATACGCAGTATTTT.

This sequence joins TRBV20-1 and TRBJ2-5; 12 bases align to TRBD2. The closer fit of TRBJ2-7 to the DNA end suggests the J call may be wrong. This CDR3 spans 14 amino acids. Germline assignment: CDR1 DFQATT and CDR2 SNEGSKA (reference sequence). The CDR3 region is CSARGGTSGYEQYF. As DNA, the CDR3 is TGCAGTGCCCGAGGGGGGACTAGCGGGTACGAGCAGTACTTC.

This clonotype has just a few counts. The chain is built from TRBV20-1 and TRBJ2-5; D ambiguous. Trimming pared 0 bases from V and 4 bases from J, leaving 9 bases between. Germline V gene lookup returns CDR1 DFQATT and CDR2 SNEGSKA (reference sequence). This CDR3 is built from 13 residues. The CDR3 spells CSARDRLRETQYF. The CDR3 DNA sequence: TGCAGTGCTAGAGATCGGCTTAGAGAGACCCAGTACTTC.

The V call is TRBV12-3 or TRBV12-4, the J call TRBJ2-5; D possibly corresponds to TRBD2 (7 bases). The CDR3 length is 14 residues. Trimming cost V 6 bases and J 5 bases, with 16 bases left between them. Here the CDR3 DNA reads TGTGCCAGCAGCACTCGGGGGGCGGATGAGACCCAGTACTTC. Amino acids: CASSTRGADETQYF.

J is TRBJ2-5 and V is TRBV12-3 or TRBV12-4; D perhaps matches TRBD2 (7 bases). CDR3 length equals 14 residues. The V and J ends lost 4 bases and 4 bases respectively, with 13 bases between them. CDR3: CASSWRGGLETQYF. Here the CDR3 DNA reads TGTGCCAGCAGTTGGAGGGGGGGCCTAGAGACCCAGTACTTC.

This clonotype has at least ten counts. The genes are TRBV10-2 and TRBJ2-7, with 9 bases identical to TRBD2. Trimming took 10 bases from V and 7 from J; bases not matched to a gene: 17. The germline V gene has CDR1 WSHSY and CDR2 SAAADI. This CDR3 comprises 15 residues. The CDR3 here is CATLDVAGALQEQYF. The CDR3 nucleotides are TGCGCCACCCTGGACGTAGCGGGGGCCCTTCAGGAGCAGTACTTC.

This chain uses TRBV29-1 with TRBJ2-1; D possibly corresponds to TRBD2 (5 bases). There are 13 residues in the CDR3. The ends were cut back, 4 bases at V and 3 bases at J, with 10 bases in the middle. Per the germline V gene, CDR1 is SQVTM and CDR2 is ANQGSEA. DNA of the CDR3: TGCAGCGTTGGATCGGGGAACTACAATGAGCAGTTCTTC. Its translation: CSVGSGNYNEQFF.

This clonotype was counted only a few times. The V gene is TRBV25-1, the J gene TRBJ1-2, with D possibly matching TRBD1 (6 bases). V lost 4 bases and J 11 bases, leaving 20 bases between the germline ends. This CDR3 has 14 residues. Germline CDR1 MGHDK, CDR2 SYGVNS. CDR3 sequence: CASSGIHRDMDYTF. For the CDR3, the DNA is TGTGCCAGCAGTGGGATCCACCGGGACATGGATTACACCTTC.

The chain combines TRBV5-6 with TRBJ2-1; D is perhaps TRBD1 (5 bases). CDR3 length equals 16 residues. The V end lost 6 bases, the J end lost 2 bases, and 18 bases lay between the germline ends. Germline assignment: CDR1 SGHDT and CDR2 YYEEEE. The CDR3 here is CASTSTQGFAYNEQFF. CDR3 nucleotides: TGTGCCAGCACCTCTACTCAGGGTTTCGCCTACAATGAGCAGTTCTTC.